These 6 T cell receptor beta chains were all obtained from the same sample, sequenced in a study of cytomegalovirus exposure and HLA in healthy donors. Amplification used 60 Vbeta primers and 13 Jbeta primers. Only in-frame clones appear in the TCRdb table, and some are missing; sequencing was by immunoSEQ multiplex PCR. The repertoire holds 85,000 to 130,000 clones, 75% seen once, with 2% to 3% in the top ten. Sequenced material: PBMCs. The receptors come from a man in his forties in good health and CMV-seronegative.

The CDR3 region has the DNA TGCGCCAGCAGTGAGATCCCCCCCGATGGCTACACCTTC. This codes for CASSEIPPDGYTF. The chain carries TRBV10-2 and TRBJ1-2; D is unresolved. Trimming removed 2 bases from V and 6 bases from J, with 10 bases in between. In germline, CDR1 is WSHSY, CDR2 SAAADI. The CDR3 is 13 residues long.

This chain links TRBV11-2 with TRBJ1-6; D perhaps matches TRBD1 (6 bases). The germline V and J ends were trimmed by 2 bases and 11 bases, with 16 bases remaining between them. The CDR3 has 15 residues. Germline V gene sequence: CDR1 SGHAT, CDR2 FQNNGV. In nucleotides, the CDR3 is TGTGCCAGCAGCTTACGCTCAGGGGCTGGGGCACCCCTCCACTTT. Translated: CASSLRSGAGAPLHF.

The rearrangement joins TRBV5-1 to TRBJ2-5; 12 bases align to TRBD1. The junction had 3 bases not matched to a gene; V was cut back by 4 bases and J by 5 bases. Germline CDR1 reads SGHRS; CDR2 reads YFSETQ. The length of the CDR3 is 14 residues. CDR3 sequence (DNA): TGCGCCAGCAGCCGGGACAGGGGGCTGGAGACCCAGTACTTC. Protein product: CASSRDRGLETQYF.

CDR3 protein: CASSFGRGNEKLFF. DNA for the CDR3: TGTGCCAGCAGTTTTGGCAGGGGGAATGAAAAACTGTTTTTT. The V gene is TRBV27, the J gene TRBJ1-4; 7 bases are shared with TRBD1. The V and J ends lost 3 bases and 5 bases, in that order; junction bases with no gene match: 3. The CDR3 runs 14 residues. The germline V gene encodes CDR1 MNHEY and CDR2 SMNVEV (reference sequence).

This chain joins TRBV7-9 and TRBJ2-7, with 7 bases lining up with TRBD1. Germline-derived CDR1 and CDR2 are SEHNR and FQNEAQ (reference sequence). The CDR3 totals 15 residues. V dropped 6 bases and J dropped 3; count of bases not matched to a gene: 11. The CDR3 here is CASSSTGTDFYEQYF. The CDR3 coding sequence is TGTGCCAGCAGTTCAACCGGGACAGACTTCTACGAGCAGTACTTC. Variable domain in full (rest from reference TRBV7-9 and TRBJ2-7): DTGVSQNPRHKITKRGQNVTFRCDPISEHNRLYWYRQTLGQGPEFLTYFQNEAQLEKSRLLSDRFSAERPKGSFSTLEIQRTEQGDSAMYLCASSSTGTDFYEQYFGPGTRLTVT.

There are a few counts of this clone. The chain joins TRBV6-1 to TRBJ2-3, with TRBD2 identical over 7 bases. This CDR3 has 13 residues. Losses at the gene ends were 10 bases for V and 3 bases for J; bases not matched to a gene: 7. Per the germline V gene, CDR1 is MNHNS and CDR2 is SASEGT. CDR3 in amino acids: CATHGLVTDTQYF. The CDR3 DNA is TGTGCCACCCATGGACTAGTAACAGATACGCAGTATTTT.